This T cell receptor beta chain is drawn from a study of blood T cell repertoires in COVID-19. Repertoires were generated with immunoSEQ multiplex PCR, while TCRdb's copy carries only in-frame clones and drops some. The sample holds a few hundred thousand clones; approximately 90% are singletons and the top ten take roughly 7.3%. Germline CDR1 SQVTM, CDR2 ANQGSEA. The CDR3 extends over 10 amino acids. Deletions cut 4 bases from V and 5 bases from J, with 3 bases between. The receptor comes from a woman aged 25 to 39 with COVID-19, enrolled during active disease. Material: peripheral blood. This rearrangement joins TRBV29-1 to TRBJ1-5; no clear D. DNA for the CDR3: TGCAGCGTTGGAGATCAGCCCCAGCATTTT. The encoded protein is CSVGDQPQHF.